This TCR beta chain was sequenced for a study of radiation and T cells in renal cell carcinoma. Germline CDR1 is SQVTM and CDR2 is ANQGSEA. The CDR3 covers 12 residues. V trimming: 6 bases; J trimming: 6 bases; junction bases outside the gene matches: 3. Study results and limitations: Dominant CDR3 motifs occupied more repertoire in irradiated than control tumors.

TCRdb keeps only in-frame clones here, not all; method: immunoSEQ multiplex PCR. The profile shows fewer than 15,000 clones, approximately 56% of them singletons. The treatment was: treatment-naive control, cytoreductive nephrectomy. Treatment-naive patients without radiation supplied the control tumors at nephrectomy. Controls included several female and roughly 12 male donors, resected 2011 to 2014. This clone was seen more than once but under ten times. Its antigen is unidentified. The receptor comes from a man aged 55 to 70 with renal cell carcinoma. The material was tumor tissue, obtained from a patient whose treatment was nephrectomy without radiotherapy. The genes are TRBV29-1 and TRBJ1-4; 8 nucleotides line up with TRBD1. CDR3 region: CSVQGADEKLFF. The CDR3 coding sequence is TGCAGCGTGCAGGGGGCGGATGAAAAACTGTTTTTT.